Each of the 29 T cell receptor beta chains below was sequenced from the same sample in a study of blood T cell repertoires in COVID-19. Data came from immunoSEQ multiplex PCR; TCRdb stores just in-frame clones and leaves some out. The sample shows around 250,000 clones, 70% to 90% of them seen only once. The sample comprised PBMCs or T cells enriched from blood (not recorded which). Source of these receptors: a woman aged 40 to 50 with acute COVID-19.

The chain carries TRBV6-5 and TRBJ2-3; D remains unclear. V lost 5 bases and J lost 4, with 10 bases in between. CDR3 length: 13 residues. CDR1 and CDR2 from the germline V gene are MNHEY and SVGAGI. The CDR3 loop is CASSSLEADTQYF. In nucleotides, the CDR3 is TGTGCCAGCAGTAGCCTAGAAGCAGATACGCAGTATTTT.

The CDR3 region is CASSTGLGTEAFF. The CDR3, as DNA: TGTGCCAGCAGCACAGGGTTGGGGACTGAAGCTTTCTTT. This chain links TRBV11-3 with TRBJ1-1, with D tentatively TRBD1 (6 bases). The CDR3 totals 13 residues. V was cut by 5 bases and J by 5 bases, with 12 bases left in between. Germline CDR1 is SGHNT and CDR2 is YENEEA.

The chain uses TRBV9 and TRBJ2-3; 7 bases align to TRBD2. The V gene end was trimmed by 4 bases and the J gene end by 4 bases; junction bases not matched to a gene: 12. This CDR3 contains 16 residues. Per the germline V gene, CDR1 is SGDLS and CDR2 is YYNGEE. The CDR3 sequence: CASSLEGGGSSDTQYF. The CDR3 DNA is TGTGCCAGCAGCCTAGAAGGTGGCGGGAGCTCAGATACGCAGTATTTT. Full variable domain (rest looked up from reference TRBV9 and TRBJ2-3): DSGVTQTPKHLITATGQRVTLRCSPRSGDLSVYWYQQSLDQGLQFLIQYYNGEERAKGNILERFSAQQFPDLHSELNLSSLELGDSALYFCASSLEGGGSSDTQYFGPGTRLTVL.

The chain uses TRBV3-1 (or the pseudogene TRBV3-2) and TRBJ1-3; no reliable D call. CDR1 LGHDT and CDR2 YNNKEL come from the germline V gene (reference sequence). Deletions cut 4 bases from V and 0 bases from J, with 4 bases between. The length of the CDR3 is 13 residues. The CDR3 DNA follows: TGTGCCAGCAGCCGCGCCTCTGGAAACACCATATATTTT. It yields the protein CASSRASGNTIYF.

This chain links TRBV5-4 with TRBJ1-1; 9 nucleotides line up with TRBD1. Germline V gene data show CDR1 as SGHNT and CDR2 as YYREEE (reference sequence). The CDR3 totals 18 residues. The trim removed 4 bases at V and 8 bases at J, leaving 21 bases unmatched. DNA of the CDR3: TGTGCCAGCAGCAGTAACCGGGACAGGGCTTTCATTTCTCCAGAAGCTTTCTTT. Residues: CASSSNRDRAFISPEAFF.

This clone has just a few counts. The V and J genes are TRBV4-1 and TRBJ2-2, with D maybe TRBD2 (5 bases). Trimming removed 0 bases at V and 7 bases at J, with 12 bases between. The CDR3 sequence is 15 residues long. The germline V gene has CDR1 MGHRA and CDR2 YSYEKL. The CDR3 sequence is CASSQDGMRVGELFF. The CDR3, as DNA: TGCGCCAGCAGCCAAGATGGCATGCGGGTCGGGGAGCTGTTTTTT.

J is TRBJ2-4 and V is TRBV6-5; D possibly corresponds to TRBD2 (5 bases). Trimming shortened V by 8 bases and J by 0 bases, and 11 bases separated the two germline ends. This CDR3 has 14 residues. Germline V gene data show CDR1 as MNHEY and CDR2 as SVGAGI. The CDR3 sequence: CASASGLAKNIQYF. CDR3 in DNA: TGTGCCAGCGCATCAGGACTAGCCAAAAACATTCAGTACTTC.

The chain carries TRBV19 and TRBJ1-2; 9 bases fit TRBD1. This CDR3 is 15 amino acids long. Germline V gene lookup returns CDR1 LNHDA and CDR2 SQIVND (reference sequence). Trimming took 5 bases from V and 6 from J; bases not matched to a gene: 10. DNA for the CDR3: TGTGCCAGTAGTCCGGGACAGGGAAGACTGGATGGCTACACCTTC. This codes for CASSPGQGRLDGYTF.

The chain recombines TRBV6-5 with TRBJ1-3, with a possible D match to TRBD1 (5 bases). Trimming took 0 bases from V and 3 from J, leaving 9 bases between them. The CDR3 length is 15 residues. The germline gives CDR1 MNHEY, CDR2 SVGAGI. The CDR3 sequence is CASSYSGEGGNTIYF. CDR3 nucleotides: TGTGCCAGCAGTTACTCGGGGGAGGGTGGAAACACCATATATTTT.

V and J are TRBV7-9 and TRBJ2-5; tentatively, D is TRBD2 (7 bases). Between the trimmed V and J ends, which lost 1 base and 1 base, there was a span of 19 bases. This CDR3 comprises 18 residues. The germline gives CDR1 SEHNR, CDR2 FQNEAQ (reference sequence). CDR3 protein: CASSLGNLGGGRQETQYF. DNA of the CDR3: TGTGCCAGCAGCTTAGGGAACCTAGGGGGAGGGCGCCAAGAGACCCAGTACTTC.

In the case of this clone: The sample carries other DNA sequences with the same CDR3. The chain carries TRBV28 and TRBJ1-3; 7 nucleotides match TRBD1. The CDR3 totals 15 residues. Germline CDR1 and CDR2: MDHEN and SYDVKM. V shed 5 bases and J 0 bases; nucleotides not matched to a gene: 4. The CDR3 spells CASSPGQLSGNTIYF. DNA for the CDR3: TGTGCCAGCAGTCCGGGACAGCTCTCTGGAAACACCATATATTTT.

This sequence joins TRBV7-2 and TRBJ1-1; 8 bases match TRBD1. Per the germline V gene, CDR1 is SGHTA and CDR2 is FQGNSA. Unmatched junction bases numbered 3, after V lost 5 bases and J lost 4 bases. This CDR3 is built from 13 residues. CDR3 DNA sequence: TGTGCCAGCAGCCCCACAGGGGGCACTGAAGCTTTCTTT. This encodes CASSPTGGTEAFF.

CDR3 coding DNA: TGTGCCAGCAGTGAACATGGCAGGGGGCAGAATGAAGCTTTCTTT. Protein product: CASSEHGRGQNEAFF. This rearrangement joins TRBV6-1 to TRBJ1-1; 8 nucleotides agree with TRBD1. After removal of 2 bases from V and 7 bases from J, the junction contained 9 bases not matched to a gene. The germline CDR1 and CDR2 sequences are MNHNS and SASEGT. This CDR3 is built from 15 residues.

V usage is TRBV29-1 and J usage is TRBJ2-7; weak D call: TRBD1 (6 bases). CDR3 length: 15 amino acids. V dropped 3 bases and J dropped 3 bases, with 18 bases sitting between them. Germline loops: CDR1 SQVTM, CDR2 ANQGSEA. The CDR3 region is CSVDASTRGNYEQYF. For the CDR3, the DNA is TGCAGCGTTGATGCTTCCACCAGGGGCAACTACGAGCAGTACTTC.

This rearrangement joins TRBV6-5 to TRBJ1-1, with D hard to call. The CDR3 is 14 residues long. V was shortened by 5 bases and J by 0 bases, with 10 bases between the two germline ends. The germline gives CDR1 MNHEY, CDR2 SVGAGI. Written as DNA, the CDR3 is TGTGCCAGCAGTCTCCTAACAGTGAACACTGAAGCTTTCTTT. This encodes CASSLLTVNTEAFF.

The sample holds one count of this clone. The chain recombines TRBV5-1 with TRBJ2-3; TRBD2 agrees at 12 bases. The CDR3 contains 16 residues. Germline CDR1 SGHRS, CDR2 YFSETQ. V lost 3 bases, J lost 2 bases, and 4 bases stayed unmatched. This CDR3 is CASSSGTSGFTDTQYF. The CDR3 DNA sequence: TGCGCCAGCAGCTCCGGGACTAGCGGGTTCACAGATACGCAGTATTTT.

The chain carries TRBV15 and TRBJ1-1; 8 bases fit TRBD1. In germline, CDR1 is LNHNV, CDR2 YYDKDF (reference sequence). The CDR3 runs 14 residues. J was trimmed by 7 bases and V by 5 bases; bases with no gene match: 9. CDR3 loop: CATSARQGPYEAFF. DNA of the CDR3: TGTGCCACCAGCGCTAGACAGGGGCCCTATGAAGCTTTCTTT. The complete variable domain, with remaining parts taken from reference TRBV15 and TRBJ1-1, reads DAMVIQNPRYQVTQFGKPVTLSCSQTLNHNVMYWYQQKSSQAPKLLFHYYDKDFNNEADTPDNFQSRRPNTSFCFLDIRSPGLGDTAMYLCATSARQGPYEAFFGQGTRLTVV.

The V call is TRBV7-9, the J call TRBJ2-4, with 9 positions matching TRBD1. CDR1 is SEHNR, CDR2 FQNEAQ, per germline (reference sequence). This CDR3 has 18 amino acids. Losses at the gene ends were 11 bases for V and 0 bases for J; bases not matched to a gene: 17. The CDR3 sequence is CAVNIGTGLALAKNIQYF. CDR3 nucleotide sequence: TGTGCCGTCAACATTGGGACAGGGCTCGCCCTAGCCAAAAACATTCAGTACTTC.

The rearrangement links TRBV20-1 to TRBJ1-2; the D is unclear. This CDR3 spans 10 amino acids. The V end was cut by 3 bases, the J end by 8 bases, with 7 bases between. Germline lookup yields CDR1 DFQATT and CDR2 SNEGSKA (reference sequence). The CDR3 region has the DNA TGCAGTGCTAGGGAGCGCGGCTACACCTTC. Residues: CSARERGYTF.

This sequence joins TRBV5-4 and TRBJ2-2, with a weak D call TRBD1 (5 bases). The V end lost 4 bases, the J end lost 8 bases, and 9 bases lay between the germline ends. The CDR3 is made up of 12 amino acids. Germline V lookup: CDR1 SGHNT, CDR2 YYREEE (reference sequence). DNA for the CDR3: TGTGCCAGCAGCCCAGGGTCAGGGGAGCTGTTTTTT. It yields the protein CASSPGSGELFF.

The rearrangement uses TRBV7-2 and TRBJ2-7, with TRBD1 matching over 8 bases. The junction had 2 bases not matched to a gene; V was cut back by 4 bases and J by 0 bases. Germline CDR1 and CDR2: SGHTA and FQGNSA. The CDR3 runs 14 residues. CDR3 DNA sequence: TGTGCCAGCAGCTGGACAGGGAGCTCCTACGAGCAGTACGTC. Translation gives CASSWTGSSYEQYV.

The DNA of the CDR3 is TGTGCCAGCAGTGAAACGGGGAACACTGAAGCTTTCTTT. This translates into CASSETGNTEAFF. The chain carries TRBV6-1 and TRBJ1-1, with unresolved D. Trimming removed 2 bases at V and 1 base at J, with 5 bases between. Germline V gene lookup returns CDR1 MNHNS and CDR2 SASEGT. The CDR3 is 13 residues long.

This chain joins TRBV10-2 and TRBJ1-5; D is unresolved. The germline V gene has CDR1 WSHSY and CDR2 SAAADI. The V end lost 3 bases, the J end lost 4 bases, and 7 bases lay between the germline ends. This CDR3 spans 13 amino acids. CDR3 sequence: CASSDQYNQPQHF. Written as DNA, the CDR3 is TGCGCCAGCAGTGACCAGTATAATCAGCCCCAGCATTTT.

This sequence joins TRBV2 and TRBJ1-5; maybe TRBD1 (5 bases). The CDR3 length is 14 residues. V dropped 2 bases and J dropped 7 bases, with 12 bases sitting between them. The V gene's germline CDR1 is SNHLY and CDR2 FYNNEI. The CDR3 reads CASSENTRGQPQHF. In DNA form, the CDR3 reads TGTGCCAGCAGTGAAAACACAAGGGGCCAGCCCCAGCATTTT.

Here the CDR3 DNA reads TGCGCCAGCAGCCAAGATGCGGGTGACAGAAGCGGGTCTATTGAGACCCAGTACTTC. This codes for CASSQDAGDRSGSIETQYF. V is TRBV4-3 and J is TRBJ2-5; tentative D call: TRBD2 (6 bases). Germline V gene data show CDR1 as LGHNA and CDR2 as YSLEER. This CDR3 spans 19 amino acids. V lost 0 bases to trimming and J lost 5 bases, with 25 bases between them.

V usage is TRBV28 and J usage is TRBJ2-4; TRBD2 matches 7 bases. V lost 5 bases to trimming and J lost 8 bases; unmatched junction nucleotides: 9. Germline CDR1 MDHEN, CDR2 SYDVKM. This CDR3 is 14 amino acids long. In nucleotides, the CDR3 is TGTGCCAGCAGTCCCGAGACTAGCATCGACATTCAGTACTTC. Its translation: CASSPETSIDIQYF.

The gene calls are TRBV3-1 (or the pseudogene TRBV3-2) and TRBJ2-3; TRBD2 matches at 10 bases. Germline trimming cut 2 bases from V and 0 bases from J; bases unmatched to any gene: 5. The germline CDR1 and CDR2 sequences are LGHDT and YNNKEL (reference sequence). The CDR3 has 17 amino acids. CDR3 DNA: TGTGCCAGCAGCCAACCGGGACTAGCGACTAGCACAGATACGCAGTATTTT. It specifies CASSQPGLATSTDTQYF.

This clone has a handful of counts. The rearrangement links TRBV5-1 to TRBJ2-1; TRBD1 is a possible D gene (6 bases). The CDR3 spans 13 residues. Germline assignment: CDR1 SGHRS and CDR2 YFSETQ. The ends were cut back, 2 bases at V and 8 bases at J, with 11 bases in the middle. For the CDR3, the DNA is TGCGCCAGCAGCTTCAGGGGAGCGGATGAGCAGTTCTTC. Translation: CASSFRGADEQFF. Drawing the rest from reference TRBV5-1 and TRBJ2-1, the complete variable domain is KAGVTQTPRYLIKTRGQQVTLSCSPISGHRSVSWYQQTPGQGLQFLFEYFSETQRNKGNFPGRFSGRQFSNSRSEMNVSTLELGDSALYLCASSFRGADEQFFGPGTRLTVL.

The chain recombines TRBV27 with TRBJ2-7; 9 bases are a match to TRBD2. V was clipped by 0 bases and J by 2 bases; unmatched bases: 14. Germline assignment: CDR1 MNHEY and CDR2 SMNVEV (reference sequence). The CDR3 is made up of 19 amino acids. CDR3 nucleotide sequence: TGTGCCAGCAGTTTATCCGGGCTAGCGGGACCTTCTCCCGCCTACGAGCAGTACTTC. Translating gives CASSLSGLAGPSPAYEQYF.